The clone carrying this T cell receptor (beta chain) was found a few times. The sample belongs to a study of graft-versus-host responses after intestinal transplantation. Study at large: The whole recipient group had anti-thymocyte globulin induction followed by tacrolimus and steroids for roughly three years.

V was pared by 5 bases and J by 5 bases, with 15 bases between. Germline CDR1 is SEHNR and CDR2 is FQNEAQ (reference sequence). The CDR3 has 15 amino acids. The method was immunoSEQ multiplex PCR; TCRdb's version includes in-frame clones alone and lacks a portion of them. This table has 8,000 to 11,000 clones, under 35% appearing once. With about 200,000 irradiated, violet-dye-labeled stimulator cells, about 200,000 CFSE-labeled responder cells were plated. The V call is TRBV7-9, the J call TRBJ1-4, with a possible D match to TRBD1 (5 bases). This receptor was identified in a human patient who was an organ donor for intestinal transplantation. Here the sequenced sample was alloreactive CD4+ T cells from a mixed lymphocyte reaction culture, taken before transplantation. The sample's subset: CFSE-low proliferating T cells sorted from approximately 6-day pre-transplant mixed lymphocyte reaction (GvH or HvG direction). For the CDR3, the DNA is TGTGCCAGCAGCCGGACATCTTCGGAGAATGAAAAACTGTTTTTT. This gives the protein CASSRTSSENEKLFF.